These T cell receptor beta chains were read from a single sample in a study of beta chain features in type 1 diabetes. Measured with immunoSEQ multiplex PCR; TCRdb has only the in-frame clones, and not every one. Of 860,000 or so clones listed, roughly 15% are singletons. The source material was naive CD4+ T cells from blood. These receptors all come from a woman aged 18-35 years in good health. Both conserved end residues are part of each CDR3. Size tells how often a clone was seen (once, few, many) or the class of an expanded clone, and some rows leave it out.

CDR3 protein: CASSWDGTSGNYEQYF; J gene: TRBJ2-7; clone size: few; V gene: TRBV5-4
CDR3 protein: CASSPRTSGDYEQYF; J gene: TRBJ2-7; clone size: few; V gene: TRBV18
CDR3 protein: CASNRQFYGYTF; J gene: TRBJ1-2; clone size: NA; V gene: TRBV28
CDR3 protein: CAIRGYSNQPQHF; J gene: TRBJ1-5; clone size: few; V gene: TRBV10-3
CDR3 protein: CASSDATGPPDTQYF; J gene: TRBJ2-3; clone size: NA; V gene: TRBV2
CDR3 protein: CASSSSFVPERTYEQYF; J gene: TRBJ2-7; clone size: NA; V gene: TRBV28
CDR3 protein: CASSQDRLAEGGGTQYF; J gene: TRBJ2-3; clone size: NA; V gene: TRBV4-1
CDR3 protein: CASSQSSRSSYEQYF; J gene: TRBJ2-7; clone size: few; V gene: TRBV27
CDR3 protein: CASSLAGSTQYF; J gene: TRBJ2-3; clone size: few; V gene: TRBV7-2
CDR3 protein: CASSYRHAATDTQYF; J gene: TRBJ2-3; clone size: NA; V gene: TRBV6-6
CDR3 protein: CASSPIDRTNTGELFF; J gene: TRBJ2-2; clone size: NA; V gene: TRBV19
CDR3 protein: CASSQDSYGYTF; J gene: TRBJ1-2; clone size: few; V gene: TRBV7-2
CDR3 protein: CASSLAGYGNEQFF; J gene: TRBJ2-1; clone size: NA; V gene: TRBV9
CDR3 protein: CSAWTSGIYEQYF; J gene: TRBJ2-7; clone size: NA; V gene: TRBV29-1
CDR3 protein: CASSIGFVGSHNQPQHF; J gene: TRBJ1-5; clone size: few; V gene: TRBV19
CDR3 protein: CASSPQIGQGPYEQYF; J gene: TRBJ2-7; clone size: NA; V gene: TRBV28
CDR3 protein: CASSQAFGGVYEQYF; J gene: TRBJ2-7; clone size: few; V gene: TRBV4-3
CDR3 protein: CASSQAEMGTDTQYF; J gene: TRBJ2-3; clone size: few; V gene: TRBV14
CDR3 protein: CASSGGGNTGELFF; J gene: TRBJ2-2; clone size: NA; V gene: TRBV9
CDR3 protein: CASSRPGDGANVLTF; J gene: TRBJ2-6; clone size: few; V gene: TRBV4-2
CDR3 protein: CASSQGQESSYEQYF; J gene: TRBJ2-7; clone size: NA; V gene: TRBV4-3
CDR3 protein: CASSFQQGDYEQYF; J gene: TRBJ2-7; clone size: NA; V gene: TRBV7-2
CDR3 protein: CASSEARGGGQPQHF; J gene: TRBJ1-5; clone size: few; V gene: TRBV6-1
CDR3 protein: CASSSASGANVLTF; J gene: TRBJ2-6; clone size: many; V gene: TRBV5-4
CDR3 protein: CASSLPGLAGDSEQFF; J gene: TRBJ2-1; clone size: few; V gene: TRBV28
CDR3 protein: CASSHRAGSYNEQFF; J gene: TRBJ2-1; clone size: NA; V gene: TRBV7-3
CDR3 protein: CASSHYGGLAGGSEYEQYF; J gene: TRBJ2-7; clone size: NA; V gene: TRBV5-4
CDR3 protein: CASSSQTATAGETQYF; J gene: TRBJ2-5; clone size: NA; V gene: TRBV28
CDR3 protein: CASSFWTNQETQYF; J gene: TRBJ2-5; clone size: few; V gene: TRBV28
CDR3 protein: CASSLGQRLYGYTF; J gene: TRBJ1-2; clone size: NA; V gene: TRBV7-2
CDR3 protein: CASSFQGDPQETQYF; J gene: TRBJ2-5; clone size: few; V gene: TRBV7-9
CDR3 protein: CSVGSHNEQFF; J gene: TRBJ2-1; clone size: few; V gene: TRBV29-1
CDR3 protein: CASSLGTSGWASSYEQYF; J gene: TRBJ2-7; clone size: NA; V gene: TRBV7-2
CDR3 protein: CASSVGGRDFEKLFF; J gene: TRBJ1-4; clone size: NA; V gene: TRBV9
CDR3 protein: CASSWGLTPNEQFF; J gene: TRBJ2-1; clone size: NA; V gene: TRBV28
CDR3 protein: CASRNKHRVPYQETQYF; J gene: TRBJ2-5; clone size: few; V gene: TRBV27
CDR3 protein: CASRAGGISYEQYF; J gene: TRBJ2-7; clone size: few; V gene: TRBV7-2
CDR3 protein: CASSFLHAPDRADTQYF; J gene: TRBJ2-3; clone size: NA; V gene: TRBV28
CDR3 protein: CASSARDRSSYEQYF; J gene: NA; clone size: once; V gene: TRBV9
CDR3 protein: CASSSRRSTSSYNEQFF; J gene: TRBJ2-1; clone size: few; V gene: TRBV5-1
CDR3 protein: CASSLLAGGADTQYF; J gene: TRBJ2-3; clone size: few; V gene: TRBV7-8
CDR3 protein: CATSRVRAGAYNEQFF; J gene: TRBJ2-1; clone size: few; V gene: TRBV15
CDR3 protein: CASSEISGGYEQYF; J gene: TRBJ2-7; clone size: NA; V gene: TRBV6-1
CDR3 protein: CASSYSTNQPQHF; J gene: TRBJ1-5; clone size: NA; V gene: TRBV6-6
CDR3 protein: CASSLAGGGSTAKNIQYF; J gene: TRBJ2-4; clone size: few; V gene: TRBV28
CDR3 protein: CASSQDTGRYTEAFF; J gene: TRBJ1-1; clone size: NA; V gene: TRBV4-1
CDR3 protein: CASSADTGSDTQYF; J gene: TRBJ2-3; clone size: NA; V gene: TRBV7-9
CDR3 protein: CASKTYNEQFF; J gene: TRBJ2-1; clone size: NA; V gene: TRBV6-5
CDR3 protein: CASSFSSGPYEQYF; J gene: TRBJ2-7; clone size: NA; V gene: TRBV7-9
CDR3 protein: CASSFRLLGTGAGETQYF; J gene: TRBJ2-5; clone size: NA; V gene: TRBV7-2